This T cell receptor delta chain was captured in a study of gamma-delta T cells after stem cell transplantation. J was trimmed by 0 bases and V by 4 bases; bases with no gene match: 8. CDR1 TSWWSYY and CDR2 QGS come from the germline V gene. The CDR3 extends over 16 amino acids. TCRdb re-analyzed the RT-PCR reads via CATT. The repertoire holds approximately 3,000 delta-chain clones, with roughly 8.2% as singletons. The sequence came from a human donor. It is not recorded whose cells these are; they may come from a transplant donor. The sequenced sample consisted of gamma-delta T cells. The rearrangement joins TRDV1 to TRDJ1; 7 bases map to TRDD3. The CDR3 region has the DNA TGTGCTCTTGGGGGGCCGGGGGATTCCCACACCGATAAACTCATCTTT. Protein product: CALGGPGDSHTDKLIF.